Sequencing of this TCR beta chain was carried out in a study of tumor-infiltrating lymphocytes in primary liver carcinoma. The CDR3 is 13 residues long. V lost 3 bases and J lost 0, with 6 bases in between. Germline loops: CDR1 SQVTM, CDR2 ANQGSEA. This clonotype is judged medium-sized. Co-extracting RNA and DNA was done with about 17-31 mg of unsorted bulk tissue as input. The investigators made TCR beta cDNA from about 510 ng total RNA, using a constant-region primer. Slightly modified ARM-PCR served as the procedure for the TCR beta libraries. These libraries came from three rounds of nested multiplex PCR. For approximately 11 cycles apiece, the opening two PCR rounds ran with TRBV1-TRBV30 forward primers and a C-beta reverse primer. Via MiXCR, TCRdb re-called the multiplex PCR reads, giving one row per CDR3 protein. In the table there are 40,000 to 50,000 distinct CDR3 sequences, over 65% of which are singletons.

The source of this sequence is a man between 35 and 55 years old with primary liver carcinoma and hepatitis B virus infection. The specimen was liver tumor tissue from sampling region 3. Subset specified: tumor region T3, left-lateral pole. The rearrangement links TRBV29-1 to TRBJ2-1; D is unclear. The CDR3 reads CSVDGNSYNEQFF. The CDR3 region has the DNA TGCAGCGTTGACGGTAACTCCTACAATGAGCAGTTCTTC.